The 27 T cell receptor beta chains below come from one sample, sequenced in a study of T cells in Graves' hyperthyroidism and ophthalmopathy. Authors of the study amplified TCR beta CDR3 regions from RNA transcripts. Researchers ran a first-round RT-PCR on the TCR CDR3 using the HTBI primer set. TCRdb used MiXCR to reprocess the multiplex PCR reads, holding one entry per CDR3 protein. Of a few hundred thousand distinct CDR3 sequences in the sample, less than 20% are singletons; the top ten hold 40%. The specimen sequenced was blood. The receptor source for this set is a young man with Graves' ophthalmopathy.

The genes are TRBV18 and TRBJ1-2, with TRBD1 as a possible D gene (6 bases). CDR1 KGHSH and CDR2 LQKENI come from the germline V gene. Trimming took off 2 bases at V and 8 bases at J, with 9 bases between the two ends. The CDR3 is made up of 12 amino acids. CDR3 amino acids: CASSPNREGYTF. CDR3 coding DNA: TGTGCCAGCTCACCAAACAGGGAAGGCTACACCTTC.

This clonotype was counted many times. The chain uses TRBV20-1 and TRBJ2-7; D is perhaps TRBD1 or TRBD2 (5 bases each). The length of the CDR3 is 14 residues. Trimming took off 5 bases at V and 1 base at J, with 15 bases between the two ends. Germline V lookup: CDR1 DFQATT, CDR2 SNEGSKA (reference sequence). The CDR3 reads CSAGAPGKSYEQYF. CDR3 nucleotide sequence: TGCAGTGCTGGGGCCCCCGGGAAGTCCTACGAGCAGTACTTC.

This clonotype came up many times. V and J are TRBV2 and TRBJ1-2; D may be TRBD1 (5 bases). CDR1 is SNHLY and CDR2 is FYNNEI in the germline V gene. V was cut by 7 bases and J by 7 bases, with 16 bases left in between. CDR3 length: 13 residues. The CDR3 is CASTDWQGLGYTF. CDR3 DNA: TGTGCCAGCACAGACTGGCAGGGACTTGGCTACACCTTC.

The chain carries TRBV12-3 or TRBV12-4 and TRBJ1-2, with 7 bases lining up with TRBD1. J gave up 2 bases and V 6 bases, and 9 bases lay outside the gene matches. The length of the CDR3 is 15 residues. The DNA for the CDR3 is TGTGCCAGCAGCCTTACCGGGACAGTGAACTATGGCTACACCTTC. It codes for CASSLTGTVNYGYTF.

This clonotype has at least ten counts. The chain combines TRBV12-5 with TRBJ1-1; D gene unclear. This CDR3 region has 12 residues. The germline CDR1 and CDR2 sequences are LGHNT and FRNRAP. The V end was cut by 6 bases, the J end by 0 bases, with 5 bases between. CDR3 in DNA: TGTGCTAGTGGCCACTTGAACACTGAAGCTTTCTTT. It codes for CASGHLNTEAFF.

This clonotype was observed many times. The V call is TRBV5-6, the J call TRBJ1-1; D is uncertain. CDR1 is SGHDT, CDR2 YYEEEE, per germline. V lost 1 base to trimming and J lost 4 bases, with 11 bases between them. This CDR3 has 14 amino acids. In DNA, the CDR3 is TGTGCCAGCAGCTTGCCCGCGATGGCCACTGAAGCTTTCTTT. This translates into CASSLPAMATEAFF. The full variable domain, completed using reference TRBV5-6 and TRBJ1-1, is DAGVTQSPTHLIKTRGQQVTLRCSPKSGHDTVSWYQQALGQGPQFIFQYYEEEERQRGNFPDRFSGHQFPNYSSELNVNALLLGDSALYLCASSLPAMATEAFFGQGTRLTVV.

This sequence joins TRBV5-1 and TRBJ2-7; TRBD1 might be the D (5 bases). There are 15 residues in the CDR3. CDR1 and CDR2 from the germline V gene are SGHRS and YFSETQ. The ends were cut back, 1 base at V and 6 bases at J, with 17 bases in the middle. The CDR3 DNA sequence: TGCGCCAGCAGCTTGCTCCCTTTTCCAGGGTCCGAGCAGTACTTC. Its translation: CASSLLPFPGSEQYF.

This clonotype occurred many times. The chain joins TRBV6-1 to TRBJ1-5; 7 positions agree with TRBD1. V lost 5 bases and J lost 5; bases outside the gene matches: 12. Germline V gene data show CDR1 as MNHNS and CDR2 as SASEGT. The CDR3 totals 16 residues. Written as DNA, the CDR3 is TGTGCCAGCAGTACACTGGACAGGTCGAGACATCAGCCCCAGCATTTT. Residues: CASSTLDRSRHQPQHF.

As DNA, the CDR3 is TGTGCCAGCAGCCAAGTCTCGGGGTCTGGAAACACCATATATTTT. It is translated as CASSQVSGSGNTIYF. The rearrangement uses TRBV14 and TRBJ1-3; the D is unclear. The CDR3 runs to 15 residues. Germline lookup yields CDR1 SGHDN and CDR2 FVKESK. Trimming cost V 1 base and J 1 base, with 8 bases left between them.

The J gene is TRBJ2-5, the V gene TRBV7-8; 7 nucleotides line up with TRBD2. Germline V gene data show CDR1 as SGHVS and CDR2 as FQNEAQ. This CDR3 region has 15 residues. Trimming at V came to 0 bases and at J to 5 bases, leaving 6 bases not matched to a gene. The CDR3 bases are TGTGCCAGCAGCTTAGCAAGTTTAGCGGGTGAGACCCAGTACTTC. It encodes CASSLASLAGETQYF.

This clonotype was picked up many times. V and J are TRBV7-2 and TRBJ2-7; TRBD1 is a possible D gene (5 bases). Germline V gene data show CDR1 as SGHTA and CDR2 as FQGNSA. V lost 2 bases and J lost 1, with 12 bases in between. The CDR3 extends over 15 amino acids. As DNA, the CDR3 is TGTGCCAGCAGCTTATCAGGACAAGCATCCTACGAGCAGTACTTC. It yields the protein CASSLSGQASYEQYF.

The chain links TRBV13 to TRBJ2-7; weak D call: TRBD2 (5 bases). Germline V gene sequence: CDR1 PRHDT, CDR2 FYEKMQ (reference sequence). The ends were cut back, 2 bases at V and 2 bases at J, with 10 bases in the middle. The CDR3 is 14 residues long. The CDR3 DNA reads TGTGCCAGCAGCTTATGGGAGAAACCCTACGAGCAGTACTTC. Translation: CASSLWEKPYEQYF.

The CDR3 DNA reads TGTGCCAGCGGAACCTCGGGACAAGTGAACACCGGGGAGCTGTTTTTT. Translated: CASGTSGQVNTGELFF. This chain uses TRBV6-1 with TRBJ2-2, with D possibly being TRBD1 (6 bases). The CDR3 consists of 16 residues. Germline V gene lookup returns CDR1 MNHNS and CDR2 SASEGT. Deletions cut 8 bases from V and 1 base from J, with 17 bases between.

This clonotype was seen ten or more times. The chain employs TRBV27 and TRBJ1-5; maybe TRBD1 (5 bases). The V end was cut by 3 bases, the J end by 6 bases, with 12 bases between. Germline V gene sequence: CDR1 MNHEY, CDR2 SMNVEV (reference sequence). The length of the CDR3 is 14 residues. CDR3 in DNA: TGTGCCAGCAGTTTGGTAGGGGTGAGTCAGCCCCAGCATTTT. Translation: CASSLVGVSQPQHF.

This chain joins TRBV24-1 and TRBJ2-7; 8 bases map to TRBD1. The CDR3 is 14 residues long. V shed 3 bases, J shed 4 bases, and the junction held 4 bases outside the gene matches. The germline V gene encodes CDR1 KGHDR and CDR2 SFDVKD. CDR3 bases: TGTGCCACCAGTGATACAGGGGGGATGTACGAGCAGTACTTC. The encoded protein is CATSDTGGMYEQYF.

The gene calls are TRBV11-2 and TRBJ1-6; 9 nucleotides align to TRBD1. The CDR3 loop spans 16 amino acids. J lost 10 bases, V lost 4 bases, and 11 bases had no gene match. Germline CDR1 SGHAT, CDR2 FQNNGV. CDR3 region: CASSSESGTGNSPLHF. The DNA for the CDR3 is TGTGCCAGCAGCTCCGAATCTGGGACAGGGAACTCACCCCTCCACTTT.

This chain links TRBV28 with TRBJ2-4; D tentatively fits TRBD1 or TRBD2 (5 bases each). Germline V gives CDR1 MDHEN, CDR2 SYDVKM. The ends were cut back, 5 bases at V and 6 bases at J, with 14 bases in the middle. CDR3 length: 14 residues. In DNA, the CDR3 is TGTGCCAGCAGTCCTTCTAGGGGAGCAAACATTCAGTACTTC. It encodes CASSPSRGANIQYF.

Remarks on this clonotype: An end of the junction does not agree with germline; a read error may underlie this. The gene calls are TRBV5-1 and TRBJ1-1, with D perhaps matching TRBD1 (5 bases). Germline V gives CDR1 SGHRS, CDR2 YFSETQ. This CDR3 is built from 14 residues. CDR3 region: CASSLSGTNSEAFF. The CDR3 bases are TGCGCCAGCAGCTTGTCTGGGACGAACTCTGAAGCTTTCTTT.

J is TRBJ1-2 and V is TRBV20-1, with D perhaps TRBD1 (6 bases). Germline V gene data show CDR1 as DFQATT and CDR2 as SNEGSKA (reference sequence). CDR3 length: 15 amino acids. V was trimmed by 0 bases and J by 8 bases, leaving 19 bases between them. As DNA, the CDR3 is TGCAGTGCTAGAGATTTCGGGGGGCAGTGGAGGGGCTACACCTTC. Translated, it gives CSARDFGGQWRGYTF.

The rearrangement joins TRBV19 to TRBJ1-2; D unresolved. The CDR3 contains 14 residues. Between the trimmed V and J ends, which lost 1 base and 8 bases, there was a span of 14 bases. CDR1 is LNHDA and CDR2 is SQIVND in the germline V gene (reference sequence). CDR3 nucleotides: TGTGCCAGTAGTATAGGGACGACGCCGGAAGGCTACACCTTC. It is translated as CASSIGTTPEGYTF.

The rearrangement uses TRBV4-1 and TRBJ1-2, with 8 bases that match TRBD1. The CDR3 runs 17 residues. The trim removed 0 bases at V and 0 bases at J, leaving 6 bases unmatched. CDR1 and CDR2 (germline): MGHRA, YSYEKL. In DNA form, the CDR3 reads TGCGCCAGCAGCCAAGATTGGACAGGGCGTTCTAACTATGGCTACACCTTC. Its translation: CASSQDWTGRSNYGYTF.

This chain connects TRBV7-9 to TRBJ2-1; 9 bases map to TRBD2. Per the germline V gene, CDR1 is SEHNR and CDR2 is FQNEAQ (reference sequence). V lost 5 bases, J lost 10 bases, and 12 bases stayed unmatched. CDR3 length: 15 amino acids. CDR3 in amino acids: CASSEAGGEGLEQFF. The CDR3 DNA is TGTGCCAGCAGCGAGGCGGGGGGGGAGGGATTAGAGCAGTTCTTC.

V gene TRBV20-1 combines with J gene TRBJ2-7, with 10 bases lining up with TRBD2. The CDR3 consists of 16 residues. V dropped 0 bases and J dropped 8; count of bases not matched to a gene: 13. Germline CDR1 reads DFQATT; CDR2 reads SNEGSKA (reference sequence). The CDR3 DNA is TGCAGTGCTAGAGATCCCCGTAGCGGGGGGCGCGAGAAGCAGTACTTC. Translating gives CSARDPRSGGREKQYF.

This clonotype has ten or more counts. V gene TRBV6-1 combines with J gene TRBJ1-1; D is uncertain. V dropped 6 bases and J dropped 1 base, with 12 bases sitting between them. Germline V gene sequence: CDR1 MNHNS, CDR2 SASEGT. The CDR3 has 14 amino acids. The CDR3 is CASRRLPPNTEAFF. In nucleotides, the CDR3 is TGTGCCAGCAGGCGATTGCCCCCGAACACTGAAGCTTTCTTT.

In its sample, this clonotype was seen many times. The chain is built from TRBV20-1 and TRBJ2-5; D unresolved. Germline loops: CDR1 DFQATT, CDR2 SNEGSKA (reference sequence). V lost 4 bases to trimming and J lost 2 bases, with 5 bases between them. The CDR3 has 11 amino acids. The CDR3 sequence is CSAIRQETQYF. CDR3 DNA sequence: TGCAGTGCTATCCGACAAGAGACCCAGTACTTC.

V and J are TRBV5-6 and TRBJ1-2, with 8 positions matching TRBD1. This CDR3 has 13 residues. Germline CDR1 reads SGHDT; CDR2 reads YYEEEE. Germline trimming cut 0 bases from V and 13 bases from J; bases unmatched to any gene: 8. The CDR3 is CASSLASTGESTF. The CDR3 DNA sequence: TGTGCCAGCAGCTTGGCCTCGACAGGGGAGAGCACCTTC.

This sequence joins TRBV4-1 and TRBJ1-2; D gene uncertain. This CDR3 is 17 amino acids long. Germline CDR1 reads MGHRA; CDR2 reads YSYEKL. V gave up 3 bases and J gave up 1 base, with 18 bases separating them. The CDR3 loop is CASSQGGLLRSNYGYTF. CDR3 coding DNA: TGCGCCAGCAGCCAGGGTGGCCTCCTAAGGAGTAACTATGGCTACACCTTC.